Below, 3 T cell receptor beta chains from the same sample are listed, as sequenced in a study of blood T cell repertoires in COVID-19. Sequenced by immunoSEQ multiplex PCR; TCRdb stores in-frame clones only, minus some. The sample gives nearly 80,000 clones, about nine tenths of which show up once; less than 0.85% is in the top ten. The sequenced sample consisted of peripheral blood. These receptors all come from a woman of 80 years or more with acute or convalescent COVID-19.

CDR3 sequence reads: CASSQEKGGLTDTQYF. CDR3 DNA sequence: TGTGCCAGCAGCCAAGAGAAGGGGGGGCTCACAGATACGCAGTATTTT. The gene calls are TRBV3-1 (or the pseudogene TRBV3-2) and TRBJ2-3, with a possible D match to TRBD2 (7 bases). Trimming left V 0 bases short and J 2 bases short, with 12 bases between. CDR1 and CDR2 from the germline V gene are LGHDT and YNNKEL (reference sequence). The CDR3 sequence is 16 residues long.

The V call is TRBV5-4, the J call TRBJ2-3; 9 nucleotides match TRBD2. The length of the CDR3 is 14 residues. Germline V CDR1 and CDR2: SGHNT, YYREEE (reference sequence). The junction had 2 bases not matched to a gene; V was cut back by 4 bases and J by 2 bases. CDR3 amino acids: CASSGGLATDTQYF. In DNA form, the CDR3 reads TGTGCCAGCAGCGGGGGACTAGCCACAGATACGCAGTATTTT.

V and J are TRBV3-1 (or the pseudogene TRBV3-2) and TRBJ2-1; perhaps TRBD1 as D (5 bases). V was pared by 0 bases and J by 15 bases, with 15 bases between. The CDR3 runs to 13 residues. Germline CDR1 and CDR2: LGHDT and YNNKEL (reference sequence). CDR3 residues: CASSQDRGQALFF. As DNA, the CDR3 is TGTGCCAGCAGCCAAGATAGGGGCCAAGCACTGTTCTTC.